The T cell receptor beta chain described here comes from a study of blood T cell repertoires in COVID-19 (dated by TCRdb to 2020 to 2022). About the study as a whole: Samples covering the acute and convalescent phases of COVID-19 were provided by collaborators in the United States, Italy and Spain. The samples were drawn from two sources: the first 160 participants of the ongoing ImmuneRACE study, and fewer than 1,500 subjects contributed by 6 global collaborators. HLA class I and class II types, where available, came from metadata supplied by the sample provider rather than from assay-based typing. Subjects who had been exposed to COVID-19, were actively infected with it, or had recovered from it provided the deeply sampled blood TCRbeta repertoires that made up the dataset. Nearly every sample came with metadata listing a de-identified subject ID, COVID-19 status, age in years and sex. The prospective study material was composed of cDNA or gDNA derived from T cells, B-cell-depleted T cells, or PBMCs. The repertoires were made available in a free public database intended to serve as a resource for research on the immune response to SARS-CoV-2. Points the paper makes about the study in general: How much clinical and demographic metadata was included differed by source and by participant, and the metadata was provided uncurated.

Each collaborating institution followed its own protocols to collect whole blood in K2EDTA tubes. For TCRbeta analysis, collaborators shipped samples in one of three forms: frozen whole blood, isolated PBMCs, or DNA extracted from either of those sample types. The immunoSEQ Assay, a bias-controlled multiplex PCR, was used to amplify TCRbeta CDR3 regions from genomic DNA. Processing in the source paper ran as follows. Within the assay, amplification of reference gene primers was used to estimate how many nucleated cells each sample contained. To quantify the absolute abundance of each unique TCRbeta CDR3 rearrangement, sequence reads were collapsed and filtered. For each sample, productive Simpson clonality was calculated by taking the square root of Simpson's diversity index across productive rearrangements. As stored in TCRdb, this immuneACCESS dataset retains in-frame rearrangements with V and J assigned. A fraction of the clones does not appear; measured against another copy, unresolved V genes explain less than half of the discrepancy, and the remainder lacks a known reason. The V and J calls and clone size are taken from that table; D and trimming were inferred from the DNA. Within this sample are under 150,000 clones, with 88% of them counted one time only. The ten top clones hold about 28% of the sample.

From a lookup of the germline V gene, CDR1 and CDR2 are MGHRA and YSYEKL. The CDR3, cysteine through phenylalanine, is 17 amino acids long. Of all the DNA, just the CDR3 is kept, 51 bases in frame from base 1. Germline trimming amounts to 0 bases on V and 7 bases on J, with 7 as the count of junction bases outside the gene matches. A word on this clone: The target of this receptor is not known. Base qualities are not recorded, but no much larger clone differs from it by a single base.

The TCR comes from a human donor in a cohort sampled during active COVID-19. The V and J genes are TRBV4-1 and TRBJ2-1; the junction holds 12 bases that match TRBD2. Sample: peripheral blood. The CDR3 reads as follows: CASSQESTSGGKNEQFF. The DNA is TGCGCCAGCAGCCAAGAATCGACTAGCGGGGGTAAAAATGAGCAGTTCTTC.